These 3 T cell receptor beta chains originate from one sample sequenced in a study of blood T cell repertoires in COVID-19. Measured with immunoSEQ multiplex PCR; TCRdb has only the in-frame clones, and not every one. The data show some 100,000 clones, with roughly 87% seen just once and roughly 8% held by the top ten. The source material was peripheral blood. The receptors were sampled from a human donor in a cohort sampled during active COVID-19.

This clone has just one count. The chain carries TRBV4-1 and TRBJ1-5; TRBD1 agrees at 7 bases. The V gene end was trimmed by 4 bases and the J gene end by 6 bases; junction bases not matched to a gene: 3. Per germline, CDR1 MGHRA and CDR2 YSYEKL. The CDR3 is made up of 13 amino acids. CDR3 DNA sequence: TGCGCCAGCAGCCGCACAGGGGTTCAGCCCCAGCATTTT. It yields the protein CASSRTGVQPQHF.

This chain connects TRBV28 to TRBJ2-7; 8 bases fit TRBD1. Trimming cost V 5 bases and J 4 bases; bases outside gene matches: 16. This CDR3 is built from 17 residues. Germline V gene lookup returns CDR1 MDHEN and CDR2 SYDVKM. CDR3 loop: CASSPTIGAGGAYEQYF. In nucleotides, the CDR3 is TGTGCCAGCAGTCCCACGATTGGGGCAGGGGGCGCATACGAGCAGTACTTC.

This sequence joins TRBV3-1 (or the pseudogene TRBV3-2) and TRBJ1-5, with TRBD1 matching over 7 bases. The germline gives CDR1 LGHDT, CDR2 YNNKEL (reference sequence). J lost 8 bases, V lost 2 bases, and 3 bases had no gene match. The CDR3 contains 13 residues. In DNA form, the CDR3 reads TGTGCCAGCAGCCAATACAGGGGAGAGCCCCAGCATTTT. Protein: CASSQYRGEPQHF.